Shown below are 20 T cell receptor beta chains from a single sample sequenced in a study of cytomegalovirus exposure and HLA in healthy donors. PCR employed 60 Vbeta and 13 Jbeta primers. Clones were sequenced by immunoSEQ multiplex PCR, and TCRdb holds only the in-frame ones, with some missing. The table lists over 95,000 clones, over 55% of them singletons. The sequenced sample was PBMCs. The source is a man aged 18 to 30 in good health and CMV-seropositive.

The rearrangement joins TRBV6-6 to TRBJ1-1; D is undetermined. V was shortened by 5 bases and J by 7 bases, with 11 bases between the two germline ends. Germline V lookup: CDR1 MNHNY, CDR2 SVGAGI (reference sequence). The CDR3 totals 12 residues. CDR3 sequence reads: CASSPFDSEAFF. The CDR3 nucleotides are TGTGCCAGCAGTCCCTTTGATAGTGAAGCTTTCTTT.

This clone has more than one count but fewer than ten. This chain connects TRBV25-1 to TRBJ1-6; TRBD1 matches at 10 bases. The CDR3 extends over 15 amino acids. V trimming: 5 bases; J trimming: 8 bases; junction bases outside the gene matches: 6. Germline V gene sequence: CDR1 MGHDK, CDR2 SYGVNS. In DNA, the CDR3 is TGTGCCAGCAGTCAGAGGACAGGGGGTTATTCACCCCTCCACTTT. It encodes CASSQRTGGYSPLHF. The whole variable domain, remainder taken from reference TRBV25-1 and TRBJ1-6, is EADIYQTPRYLVIGTGKKITLECSQTMGHDKMYWYQQDPGMELHLIHYSYGVNSTEKGDLSSESTVSRIRTEHFPLTLESARPSHTSQYLCASSQRTGGYSPLHFGNGTRLTVT.

The CDR3 loop is CASSPEAGGETQYF. CDR3 bases: TGTGCCAGTAGCCCCGAGGCAGGGGGGGAGACCCAGTACTTC. The chain carries TRBV19 and TRBJ2-5, with a possible D match to TRBD1 (7 bases). Germline loops: CDR1 LNHDA, CDR2 SQIVND (reference sequence). This CDR3 spans 14 amino acids. Trimming removed 6 bases from V and 5 bases from J, with 16 bases in between.

The chain has TRBV6-4 and TRBJ1-5, with TRBD1 identical over 8 bases. V lost 5 bases and J lost 7; bases outside the gene matches: 7. In germline, CDR1 is MRHNA, CDR2 SNTAGT. The CDR3 contains 14 residues. The CDR3 loop reads CASSPTGEGQPQHF. The DNA for the CDR3 is TGTGCCAGCAGTCCGACAGGGGAAGGACAGCCCCAGCATTTT.

This clone appeared a single time. V and J are TRBV5-4 and TRBJ2-7; TRBD2 matches at 10 bases. CDR1 is SGHNT, CDR2 YYREEE, per germline (reference sequence). The CDR3 is 13 amino acids. V dropped 6 bases and J dropped 4; count of bases not matched to a gene: 4. The CDR3 sequence is CASTASGGYEQYF. In DNA, the CDR3 is TGTGCCAGCACGGCTAGCGGGGGATACGAGCAGTACTTC.

The chain has TRBV28 and TRBJ2-3; a weak D match, TRBD1 (5 bases). The CDR3 loop spans 14 amino acids. Germline CDR1 is MDHEN and CDR2 is SYDVKM. Trimming removed 3 bases at V and 0 bases at J, with 7 bases between. The CDR3 DNA follows: TGTGCCAGCAGTTTGGGGCACAGCACAGATACGCAGTATTTT. The encoded protein is CASSLGHSTDTQYF. The whole variable domain, remainder taken from reference TRBV28 and TRBJ2-3, is DVKVTQSSRYLVKRTGEKVFLECVQDMDHENMFWYRQDPGLGLRLIYFSYDVKMKEKGDIPEGYSVSREKKERFSLILESASTNQTSMYLCASSLGHSTDTQYFGPGTRLTVL.

CDR3 bases: TGTGCCAGCAGCCCTATTAGTACCGACCTAGGGGACATTCAGTACTTC. Translation: CASSPISTDLGDIQYF. V usage is TRBV11-3 and J usage is TRBJ2-4, with TRBD1 as a possible D gene (5 bases). From germline, CDR1 is SGHNT and CDR2 YENEEA. The CDR3 is made up of 16 amino acids. V was shortened by 5 bases and J by 8 bases, with 22 bases between the two germline ends. Complete variable domain (other parts from reference TRBV11-3 and TRBJ2-4): EAGVVQSPRYKIIEKKQPVAFWCNPISGHNTLYWYLQNLGQGPELLIRYENEEAVDDSQLPKDRFSAERLKGVDSTLKIQPAELGDSAVYLCASSPISTDLGDIQYFGAGTRLSVL.

The rearrangement uses TRBV18 and TRBJ2-7, with 15 bases identical to TRBD2. This CDR3 comprises 15 residues. Germline CDR1 reads KGHSH; CDR2 reads LQKENI. Losses at the gene ends were 4 bases for V and 7 bases for J; bases not matched to a gene: 5. For the CDR3, the DNA is TGTGCCAGCTCACGTGGACTAGCGGGGGGGCGTGAGCAGTACGTC. Its protein product is CASSRGLAGGREQYV.

The chain has TRBV6-1 and TRBJ2-3; 7 positions agree with TRBD2. The germline CDR1 and CDR2 sequences are MNHNS and SASEGT. The CDR3 runs 15 residues. J gave up 4 bases and V 7 bases, and 11 bases lay outside the gene matches. The CDR3 coding sequence is TGTGCCAGCACTCTAGGCGGGGGAGGAGCAGATACGCAGTATTTT. This gives the protein CASTLGGGGADTQYF.

V is TRBV11-2 and J is TRBJ2-7; 7 nucleotides match TRBD1. Trimming at V came to 3 bases and at J to 1 base, leaving 6 bases not matched to a gene. Germline loops: CDR1 SGHAT, CDR2 FQNNGV. CDR3 length equals 15 residues. DNA for the CDR3: TGTGCCAGCAGCTTGGGACAGATCCTATCCTACGAGCAGTACGTC. Its translation is CASSLGQILSYEQYV.

The chain combines TRBV13 with TRBJ2-3; TRBD2 agrees at 9 bases. Germline V gene sequence: CDR1 PRHDT, CDR2 FYEKMQ (reference sequence). After removal of 3 bases from V and 4 bases from J, the junction contained 5 bases not matched to a gene. The CDR3 is 15 residues long. The CDR3 is CASSFRGGAADTQYF. The CDR3 DNA reads as TGTGCCAGCAGCTTTCGCGGGGGGGCGGCAGATACGCAGTATTTT.

The chain employs TRBV5-1 and TRBJ1-2; 9 bases agree with TRBD1. CDR1 is SGHRS and CDR2 is YFSETQ in the germline V gene. The CDR3 runs to 18 residues. V was clipped by 3 bases and J by 4 bases; unmatched bases: 16. CDR3 loop: CASSWGTGRREGTYGYTF. The CDR3 DNA reads TGCGCCAGCAGCTGGGGGACAGGGAGACGCGAGGGAACCTATGGCTACACCTTC.

The table lists this clone with a few counts. The chain combines TRBV18 with TRBJ2-7, with TRBD2 as a possible D gene (5 bases). Germline V gene lookup returns CDR1 KGHSH and CDR2 LQKENI. There are 15 residues in the CDR3. V lost 6 bases and J lost 3, with 18 bases in between. CDR3 sequence (DNA): TGTGCCAGCTCCCTCTTTCGGGGAAGGGACTACGAGCAGTACTTC. This translates into CASSLFRGRDYEQYF.

This clone turned up a few times. At one of its ends the junction is not consistent with the germline gene, which may arise from a read error. This rearrangement joins TRBV6-6 to TRBJ1-1; possible D gene TRBD1, 5 bases. Germline V CDR1 and CDR2: MNHNY, SVGAGI (reference sequence). The CDR3 is 16 amino acids. CDR3 protein: CASSHSGGFLDTEAFF. The CDR3 DNA is TGTGCCAGCAGTCACTCTGGGGGGTTTTTGGACACTGAAGCTTTCTTT.

The chain carries TRBV7-2 and TRBJ1-1; 7 bases are a match to TRBD1. Per germline, CDR1 SGHTA and CDR2 FQGNSA. V was pared by 3 bases and J by 0 bases, with 1 base of the junction left unmatched. The CDR3 contains 14 residues. The CDR3 region has the DNA TGTGCCAGCAGCTTGACAGGGATGAACACTGAAGCTTTCTTT. Its translation is CASSLTGMNTEAFF.

This sequence joins TRBV6-5 and TRBJ1-6; D gene uncertain. The CDR3 runs to 12 residues. In germline, CDR1 is MNHEY, CDR2 SVGAGI. V was cut by 7 bases and J by 2 bases, with 3 bases left in between. The CDR3 bases are TGTGCCAGCACGGCCTATAATTCACCCCTCCACTTT. Its protein is CASTAYNSPLHF.

J is TRBJ2-3 and V is TRBV5-4, with 8 bases matching TRBD2. The junction had 7 bases not matched to a gene; V was cut back by 4 bases and J by 3 bases. CDR1 and CDR2 (germline): SGHNT, YYREEE (reference sequence). The CDR3 spans 15 residues. The CDR3 here is CASSARGGGTDTQYF. The CDR3 bases are TGTGCCAGCAGCGCCCGGGGGGGTGGAACAGATACGCAGTATTTT.

In its sample, this clone was seen a few times. The chain combines TRBV11-2 with TRBJ1-5; no clear D. Looked up from germline, CDR1 is SGHAT and CDR2 is FQNNGV. Trimming took off 5 bases at V and 3 bases at J, with 14 bases between the two ends. The CDR3 runs to 15 residues. The CDR3 region is CASSIGTVVNQPQHF. The CDR3 nucleotides read TGTGCCAGCAGCATCGGTACGGTAGTCAATCAGCCCCAGCATTTT.

The chain carries TRBV7-9 and TRBJ2-3; a weak D match, TRBD1 (5 bases). V was cut by 1 base and J by 2 bases, with 7 bases left in between. Germline CDR1 and CDR2: SEHNR and FQNEAQ (reference sequence). CDR3 size: 14 residues. The chain's CDR3 is CASSLGQNTDTQYF. In nucleotides, the CDR3 is TGTGCCAGCAGCTTAGGACAGAACACAGATACGCAGTATTTT.

This clone was picked up one time. The chain carries TRBV6-5 and TRBJ1-3; possibly TRBD1 for D (5 bases). CDR3 size: 15 residues. In germline, CDR1 is MNHEY, CDR2 SVGAGI. V was clipped by 11 bases and J by 2 bases, with 19 bases between them. This CDR3 reads CACRVRQGAGNTIYF. The CDR3 DNA sequence: TGTGCCTGCCGGGTTCGGCAGGGCGCTGGAAACACCATATATTTT.